This T cell receptor beta chain comes out of a study of a mutant IDH1 vaccine in newly diagnosed glioma. Study at large: Scheduled for weeks 1, 3, 5, 7, 11, 15, 19 and 23, eight vaccinations were given to patients. Following radiotherapy alone, or alongside temozolomide cycles, vaccination was started after an interval of 4-6 weeks.

Concerning this clone: Antigen specificity is unknown.

The assay was immunoSEQ multiplex PCR, and TCRdb's table has in-frame clones only and misses some. The sample consists of about 29,000 clones, 75% to 90% of them appearing once. Trimming took off 4 bases at V and 1 base at J, with 13 bases between the two ends. CDR1 is LNHNV, CDR2 YYDKDF, per germline (reference sequence). The CDR3 runs 15 residues. Documented time point: week 23, last vaccination. Every vaccination contained 300 ug of the mutant IDH1 20-mer peptide and was paired with topical imiquimod. This material consisted of PBMCs, taken from a glioma patient whose treatment included an IDH1 peptide vaccine. The receptor's source is a woman under 30 with glioma. The chain uses TRBV15 and TRBJ2-5; D not certain. This CDR3 reads CATSTSRLLQETQYF. CDR3 in DNA: TGTGCCACCAGCACCTCACGGTTACTCCAAGAGACCCAGTACTTC.